This T cell receptor beta chain came from a study of blood T cell repertoires in COVID-19. Study as a whole: PBMCs, B-cell-depleted T cells, or T cells were the source of the cDNA or gDNA that made up the material.

Profiled with immunoSEQ multiplex PCR; TCRdb holds only in-frame clones, not every one. The sample has under 250,000 clones; roughly 85% are singletons. Participants were aged 18 to 89 years, lived in roughly 25 US areas, and enrolled virtually. Allocation to cohorts depended on clinical history reported by the participants. The CDR3 loop spans 14 amino acids. CDR1 and CDR2 (germline): SNHLY, FYNNEI. With 6 bases clipped from V and 2 bases from J, the junction kept 6 bases outside the gene matches. Input material: PBMCs or T cells enriched from blood (not recorded which). The receptor was derived from a woman aged 45-65 years with acute COVID-19. J is TRBJ1-1 and V is TRBV2, with 7 bases matching TRBD1. The CDR3 region has the DNA TGTGCCAGCAGACGCAGGGGGTTTAACACTGAAGCTTTCTTT. This codes for CASRRRGFNTEAFF.